What follows is one TCR beta chain and its context. Profiled with immunoSEQ multiplex PCR; TCRdb holds only in-frame clones, not every one. The data contain about 55,000 clones, around 97% of them seen just once; the ten biggest clones take up 1.5% to 2%. The CDR3 extends over 15 amino acids. Trimming left V 2 bases short and J 4 bases short, with 15 bases between. Germline V CDR1 and CDR2: SGHDT, YYEEEE. The data belong to a study of control samples from healthy donors and cancer patients. Input material: blood. The chain carries TRBV5-6 and TRBJ1-2; weak D call: TRBD1 (5 bases). The sequence derives from a woman aged 25 to 39 in good health. The CDR3 nucleotides read TGTGCCAGCAGCTTTCAACCCCGGACAAGCTATGGCTACACCTTC. This translates into CASSFQPRTSYGYTF.